This T cell receptor (beta chain) emerged from a study of cytomegalovirus exposure and HLA in healthy donors. V was clipped by 0 bases and J by 2 bases; unmatched bases: 15. The CDR3 is 20 residues long. Germline lookup yields CDR1 LGHNA and CDR2 YSLEER. PCR involved 60 Vbeta and 13 Jbeta primers. Libraries were prepared by immunoSEQ multiplex PCR; TCRdb keeps only in-frame clonotypes and omits some of them. The table shows some 57,000 clones, with more than 70% occurring only once. This TCR was recovered from a man aged 25-40 years in good health and CMV-seropositive. The chain couples TRBV4-3 to TRBJ2-3, with 9 bases fitting TRBD2. Sequenced: PBMCs. The CDR3 protein is CASSQDFGLARPRTTDTQYF. The DNA of the CDR3 is TGCGCCAGCAGCCAAGATTTCGGACTAGCGCGTCCAAGAACCACAGATACGCAGTATTTT.